A selection of T cell receptor beta chains follows, all from one sample in a study of blood T cell repertoires in COVID-19. Profiled with immunoSEQ multiplex PCR; TCRdb holds only in-frame clones, not every one. The repertoire holds around 300,000 clones, with approximately 84% as singletons. The material sequenced was peripheral blood. All receptors derive from a woman in her 30s who had recovered from COVID-19. The CDR3 runs from the conserved cysteine through the conserved F or W. Fields, in order: J gene, clone size, D gene, V gene, CDR3 DNA, CDR3 protein. D genes are given only for firm matches. Part of the rows lack a size; the others show once, few, many or a class for expanded clones.

J: TRBJ2-6; size: -; D: -; V: TRBV11-3; DNA: TGTGCCAGCAGCCAGGGGGCCAACGTCCTGACTTTC; CDR3: CASSQGANVLTF
J: TRBJ1-4; size: -; D: -; V: TRBV7-9; DNA: TGTGCCAGCAGCTTCGGGACTTATAATGAAAAACTGTTTTTT; CDR3: CASSFGTYNEKLFF
J: TRBJ1-4; size: -; D: -; V: TRBV2; DNA: TGTGCCAGCAGTGAAGAGCCCGATGAAAAACTGTTTTTT; CDR3: CASSEEPDEKLFF
J: TRBJ2-2; size: -; D: -; V: TRBV5-6; DNA: TGTGCCAGCAGCCAATTCCGGGTCACCCACACCGGGGAGCTGTTTTTT; CDR3: CASSQFRVTHTGELFF
J: TRBJ1-1; size: -; D: -; V: TRBV28; DNA: TGTGCCAGCAGAGATCAGGGGAGCAGCACTGAAGCTTTCTTT; CDR3: CASRDQGSSTEAFF
J: TRBJ2-1; size: -; D: TRBD2; V: TRBV30; DNA: TGTGCCTGGGGGAGACTAGCGGGGGACCTATACAATGAGCAGTTCTTC; CDR3: CAWGRLAGDLYNEQFF
J: TRBJ2-1; size: once; D: TRBD1; V: TRBV19; DNA: TGTGCCAGTAGTATAGATGGGACAGAGGAGCAGTTCTTC; CDR3: CASSIDGTEEQFF
J: TRBJ2-2; size: -; D: TRBD2; V: TRBV4-1; DNA: TGCGCCAGCAGCCAAGCTACTAGCGGGAGGACCGGGGAGCTGTTTTTT; CDR3: CASSQATSGRTGELFF
J: TRBJ2-7; size: -; D: -; V: TRBV2; DNA: TGTGCCAGCAGTGAGCCAGGAATTCGGGGCGAGCAGTACTTC; CDR3: CASSEPGIRGEQYF
J: TRBJ1-4; size: -; D: TRBD1; V: TRBV28; DNA: TGTGCCAGCAGTCATCGGGACAGGAGTAATGAAAAACTGTTTTTT; CDR3: CASSHRDRSNEKLFF
J: TRBJ2-7; size: -; D: -; V: TRBV2; DNA: TGTGCCAGCAGTCCCATAGCGGACTACTACGAGCAGTACTTC; CDR3: CASSPIADYYEQYF
J: TRBJ1-3; size: -; D: -; V: TRBV28; DNA: TGTGCCAGCAGTTGGACAGTCTCTGGAAACACCATATATTTT; CDR3: CASSWTVSGNTIYF
J: TRBJ2-3; size: -; D: -; V: TRBV7-7; DNA: TGTGCTAGCAGCTTTGGCGGGCTCACAGATACGCAGTATTTT; CDR3: CASSFGGLTDTQYF
J: TRBJ1-1; size: -; D: -; V: TRBV12-3/TRBV12-4; DNA: TGTGCCAGCAGTCCGACAGGGAACACTGAAGCTTTCTTT; CDR3: CASSPTGNTEAFF
J: TRBJ1-5; size: -; D: -; V: TRBV24-1; DNA: TGTGCCACCAGTGGACAGTATAGCAATCAGCCCCAGCATTTT; CDR3: CATSGQYSNQPQHF
J: TRBJ2-2; size: -; D: -; V: TRBV5-1; DNA: TGCGCCAGCAGCTTGAGGGAGGACAACACCGGGGAGCTGTTTTTT; CDR3: CASSLREDNTGELFF
J: TRBJ1-5; size: -; D: -; V: TRBV2; DNA: TGTGCCAGCAGTATTTCCCAGAACAATCAGCCCCAGCATTTT; CDR3: CASSISQNNQPQHF
J: TRBJ2-3; size: once; D: TRBD2; V: TRBV4-3; DNA: TGCGCCAGCAGCCAAGGCACGGGGGGAACAGATACGCAGTATTTT; CDR3: CASSQGTGGTDTQYF
J: TRBJ1-1; size: -; D: TRBD1; V: TRBV3-1/TRBV3-2; DNA: TGTGCCAGCAGCCCTACAGGGGTCGGCACTGAAGCTTTCTTT; CDR3: CASSPTGVGTEAFF
J: TRBJ1-1; size: -; D: -; V: TRBV30; DNA: TGTGCCTGGACAAAACAGGGGAACACTGAAGCTTTCTTT; CDR3: CAWTKQGNTEAFF
J: TRBJ1-3; size: -; D: -; V: TRBV12-3/TRBV12-4; DNA: TGTGCCAGCAGTTTAGTAATAAACACCATATATTTT; CDR3: CASSLVINTIYF
J: TRBJ2-7; size: -; D: TRBD1; V: TRBV5-1; DNA: TGCGCCAGCAAGGGTCAGGGGGCGCGTGAGCAGTACTTC; CDR3: CASKGQGAREQYF
J: TRBJ1-5; size: -; D: TRBD1; V: TRBV6-2/TRBV6-3; DNA: TGTGCCAGCAGTTGGGACAGGGGAGTTCATCAGCCCCAGCATTTT; CDR3: CASSWDRGVHQPQHF
J: TRBJ2-4; size: -; D: TRBD2; V: TRBV5-1; DNA: TGCGCCAGCAGCTCCGGGACGGCGGGGGACATTCAGTACTTC; CDR3: CASSSGTAGDIQYF
J: TRBJ2-2; size: -; D: -; V: TRBV27; DNA: TGTGCCAGCAGGGGGGGGCTCAACACCGGGGAGCTGTTTTTT; CDR3: CASRGGLNTGELFF
J: TRBJ1-2; size: -; D: TRBD1; V: TRBV7-9; DNA: TGTGCCAGCAGCAACCCGGGACAGGGGGCGCCCGGCTACACCTTC; CDR3: CASSNPGQGAPGYTF
J: TRBJ2-7; size: -; D: TRBD1; V: TRBV24-1; DNA: TGTGCCACCAGTGACCACACAGGGGCCTACGAGCAGTACTTC; CDR3: CATSDHTGAYEQYF
J: TRBJ2-2; size: once; D: -; V: TRBV19; DNA: TGTGCCAGCAGGTCCTTCGAAGGGGCTACCGGGGAGCTGTTTTTT; CDR3: CASRSFEGATGELFF
J: TRBJ2-1; size: once; D: TRBD2; V: TRBV4-3; DNA: TGCGCCAGCAGCCAAGATCGACTAGCGGGAGTGTATGAGCAGTTCTTC; CDR3: CASSQDRLAGVYEQFF
J: TRBJ2-2; size: -; D: TRBD1; V: TRBV5-1; DNA: TGCGCCAGCAGCTCATCGCCGGGACAGGGGTTGACCGGGGAGCTGTTTTTT; CDR3: CASSSSPGQGLTGELFF
J: TRBJ2-1; size: -; D: -; V: TRBV27; DNA: TGTGCCAGCAGTCCCCTTCTGGGGCAGGGGTACAATGAGCAGTTCTTC; CDR3: CASSPLLGQGYNEQFF
J: TRBJ1-5; size: few; D: -; V: TRBV4-1; DNA: TGCGCCAGCAGCCAAGTCAGGTCTGGTAATCAGCCCCAGCATTTT; CDR3: CASSQVRSGNQPQHF
J: TRBJ2-5; size: -; D: TRBD1; V: TRBV25-1; DNA: TGTGCCACCGGACAGGGGGCCGATACCCAGTACTTC; CDR3: CATGQGADTQYF
J: TRBJ1-2; size: -; D: -; V: TRBV19; DNA: TGTGCCAGTACAAACGAGGGGGAGGGCTACACCTTC; CDR3: CASTNEGEGYTF
J: TRBJ2-2; size: -; D: TRBD2; V: TRBV3-1/TRBV3-2; DNA: TGTGCCAGCAGCCAAGCCGGGACTACGAACACCGGGGAGCTGTTTTTT; CDR3: CASSQAGTTNTGELFF
J: TRBJ2-2; size: -; D: -; V: TRBV7-3; DNA: TGTGCCAGCAGCTTATACAAAGCCGGGGAGCTGTTTTTT; CDR3: CASSLYKAGELFF
J: TRBJ1-1; size: -; D: TRBD1; V: TRBV27; DNA: TGTGCCAGCAGTAGGGACAGGGTGAACACTGAAGCTTTCTTT; CDR3: CASSRDRVNTEAFF
J: TRBJ1-1; size: -; D: -; V: TRBV27; DNA: TGTGCCAGCAGTACTCGGACAGAATCTGAAGCTTTCTTT; CDR3: CASSTRTESEAFF
J: TRBJ2-5; size: -; D: -; V: TRBV9; DNA: TGTGCCAGCAGCGTAAGCGTGGGAGACCCCGTTGAAGAGACCCAGTACTTC; CDR3: CASSVSVGDPVEETQYF
J: TRBJ2-5; size: -; D: TRBD1; V: TRBV6-5; DNA: TGTGCCAGCAGCCGCCCGGGACAGGGGCAAGAGACCCAGTACTTC; CDR3: CASSRPGQGQETQYF
J: TRBJ2-1; size: -; D: TRBD2; V: TRBV11-2; DNA: TGTGCCAGCAGCCAGATCGGGGGGGCGGATGAGCAGTTCTTC; CDR3: CASSQIGGADEQFF
J: TRBJ2-1; size: -; D: TRBD2; V: TRBV28; DNA: TGTGCCAGCAGGGGGGGGAGGGATGCCTACAATGAGCAGTTCTTC; CDR3: CASRGGRDAYNEQFF
J: TRBJ1-3; size: -; D: -; V: TRBV2; DNA: TGTGCCAGCAGTGAAGCTTGGACTGGAGGAAACACCATATATTTT; CDR3: CASSEAWTGGNTIYF
J: TRBJ2-3; size: -; D: -; V: TRBV21-1; DNA: TGTGCCAGCAGCAAAGGGGCGGGGGGGCCCTTTGACACAGATACGCAGTATTTT; CDR3: CASSKGAGGPFDTDTQYF
J: TRBJ1-2; size: -; D: TRBD1; V: TRBV7-2; DNA: TGTGCCAGCAGCTTAGAGACCGGACAGGGCAAAAACTATGGCTACACCTTC; CDR3: CASSLETGQGKNYGYTF
J: TRBJ2-3; size: once; D: TRBD2; V: TRBV7-9; DNA: TGTGCCAGCAGGGCCGGGACTAGCGGGGGGAGCACAGATACGCAGTATTTT; CDR3: CASRAGTSGGSTDTQYF